The 13 T cell receptor beta chains below all came from one sample that was sequenced in a study of blood T cell repertoires in COVID-19. Libraries were prepared by immunoSEQ multiplex PCR; TCRdb keeps only in-frame clonotypes and omits some of them. The sample consists of around 300,000 clones, roughly 91% of them appearing once. Sequencing used PBMCs or T cells enriched from blood (not recorded which). The receptor set was obtained from a woman aged 25 to 39 who had recovered from COVID-19.

The rearrangement uses TRBV4-2 and TRBJ2-5; 10 bases are a match to TRBD2. V was clipped by 4 bases and J by 1 base; unmatched bases: 3. Germline values: CDR1 LGHNA, CDR2 YNFKEQ. The CDR3 totals 15 residues. The CDR3 here is CASSLSGRSQETQYF. CDR3 coding DNA: TGTGCCAGCAGCCTTAGCGGGAGGTCCCAAGAGACCCAGTACTTC.

The rearrangement uses TRBV18 and TRBJ1-4; no firm D call. The CDR3 has 14 residues. V was shortened by 2 bases and J by 7 bases, with 11 bases between the two germline ends. Germline V lookup: CDR1 KGHSH, CDR2 LQKENI. In nucleotides, the CDR3 is TGTGCCAGCTCACCAGAGGAGGGAGGTGAAAAACTGTTTTTT. It specifies CASSPEEGGEKLFF.

The chain combines TRBV2 with TRBJ2-7, with TRBD2 matching 13 bases. The CDR3 consists of 18 residues. The V gene end was trimmed by 1 base and the J gene end by 0 bases; junction bases not matched to a gene: 6. CDR1 and CDR2 from the germline V gene are SNHLY and FYNNEI. The CDR3: CASSEGGLAGKSSYEQYF. Written as DNA, the CDR3 is TGTGCCAGCAGTGAAGGGGGACTAGCGGGAAAGAGCTCCTACGAGCAGTACTTC. The variable domain in full, with the rest retrieved from reference TRBV2 and TRBJ2-7, is EPEVTQTPSHQVTQMGQEVILRCVPISNHLYFYWYRQILGQKVEFLVSFYNNEISEKSEIFDDQFSVERPDGSNFTLKIRSTKLEDSAMYFCASSEGGLAGKSSYEQYFGPGTRLTVT.

This chain links TRBV7-2 with TRBJ1-1; D gene uncertain. The CDR3 extends over 11 amino acids. Trimming left V 3 bases short and J 8 bases short, with 7 bases between. CDR1 is SGHTA and CDR2 is FQGNSA in the germline V gene. CDR3 DNA sequence: TGTGCCAGCAGCTTCCTTTCCGAAGCTTTCTTT. This codes for CASSFLSEAFF.

The genes are TRBV6-5 and TRBJ2-5; no clear D. The CDR3 is made up of 14 amino acids. Looked up from germline, CDR1 is MNHEY and CDR2 is SVGAGI. V was cut by 4 bases and J by 5 bases, with 14 bases left in between. CDR3 protein: CASSSSELLETQYF. CDR3 DNA sequence: TGTGCCAGCAGTTCCTCCGAGCTCCTGGAGACCCAGTACTTC.

This chain uses TRBV7-9 with TRBJ2-7; D may be TRBD2 (5 bases). This CDR3 is built from 12 residues. Between the trimmed V and J ends, which lost 6 bases and 3 bases, there was a span of 9 bases. Germline V gene data show CDR1 as SEHNR and CDR2 as FQNEAQ (reference sequence). CDR3 amino acids: CASSIGNYEQYF. As DNA, the CDR3 is TGTGCCAGCAGTATCGGGAACTACGAGCAGTACTTC.

J is TRBJ1-5 and V is TRBV19; a weak D match, TRBD1 (6 bases). V was clipped by 4 bases and J by 7 bases, with 17 bases between them. This CDR3 has 15 amino acids. Germline CDR1 is LNHDA and CDR2 is SQIVND (reference sequence). In DNA form, the CDR3 reads TGTGCCAGTAGTAGGGCAGGGGTTGAGGGGCAGCCCCAGCATTTT. It encodes CASSRAGVEGQPQHF.

The chain combines TRBV25-1 with TRBJ1-6; TRBD1 matches 9 bases. The CDR3 runs to 14 residues. J was trimmed by 8 bases and V by 4 bases; bases with no gene match: 3. CDR1 and CDR2 (germline): MGHDK, SYGVNS. CDR3 protein: CASSVTGGDSPLHF. The DNA of the CDR3 is TGTGCCAGCAGTGTTACAGGGGGCGATTCACCCCTCCACTTT.

This clone was observed once. V usage is TRBV18 and J usage is TRBJ2-1; TRBD2 matches at 14 bases. This CDR3 has 18 residues. The germline gives CDR1 KGHSH, CDR2 LQKENI. Trimming took 3 bases from V and 7 from J; bases not matched to a gene: 11. DNA of the CDR3: TGTGCCAGCTCACCCCGACTAGCGGGAGGGCCGGTAGATAATGAGCAGTTCTTC. Translated, it gives CASSPRLAGGPVDNEQFF.

This clone was recorded once. The rearrangement joins TRBV29-1 to TRBJ2-7, with TRBD1 identical over 7 bases. The CDR3 totals 14 residues. Germline values: CDR1 SQVTM, CDR2 ANQGSEA. J was trimmed by 0 bases and V by 5 bases; bases with no gene match: 7. The CDR3 here is CSVRGQQSSYEQYF. In DNA, the CDR3 is TGCAGCGTTAGGGGACAGCAGAGCTCCTACGAGCAGTACTTC.

CDR3: CASKLRTISGANVLTF. Written as DNA, the CDR3 is TGTGCCAGTAAACTTCGCACTATCTCTGGGGCCAACGTCCTGACTTTC. The chain is built from TRBV19 and TRBJ2-6; D unclear. The CDR3 is 16 residues long. Germline V CDR1 and CDR2: LNHDA, SQIVND (reference sequence). V was trimmed by 7 bases and J by 0 bases, leaving 13 bases between them.

This chain connects TRBV2 to TRBJ1-2; 9 bases map to TRBD1. The J segment lost 4 bases and the V segment lost 3 bases, leaving 6 bases of the junction unmatched. This CDR3 contains 15 residues. Germline assignment: CDR1 SNHLY and CDR2 FYNNEI. The CDR3 nucleotides read TGTGCCAGCAGTGAGGGGACAGGGATGTCCTATGGCTACACCTTC. Translating gives CASSEGTGMSYGYTF.

The chain employs TRBV5-8 and TRBJ2-7; D may be TRBD1 (7 bases). V lost 4 bases to trimming and J lost 2 bases, with 10 bases between them. This CDR3 has 13 residues. Germline loops: CDR1 SGHTS, CDR2 YDEGEE. The CDR3 is CASSQGGAYEQYF. As DNA, the CDR3 is TGTGCCAGCAGCCAGGGGGGCGCCTACGAGCAGTACTTC.